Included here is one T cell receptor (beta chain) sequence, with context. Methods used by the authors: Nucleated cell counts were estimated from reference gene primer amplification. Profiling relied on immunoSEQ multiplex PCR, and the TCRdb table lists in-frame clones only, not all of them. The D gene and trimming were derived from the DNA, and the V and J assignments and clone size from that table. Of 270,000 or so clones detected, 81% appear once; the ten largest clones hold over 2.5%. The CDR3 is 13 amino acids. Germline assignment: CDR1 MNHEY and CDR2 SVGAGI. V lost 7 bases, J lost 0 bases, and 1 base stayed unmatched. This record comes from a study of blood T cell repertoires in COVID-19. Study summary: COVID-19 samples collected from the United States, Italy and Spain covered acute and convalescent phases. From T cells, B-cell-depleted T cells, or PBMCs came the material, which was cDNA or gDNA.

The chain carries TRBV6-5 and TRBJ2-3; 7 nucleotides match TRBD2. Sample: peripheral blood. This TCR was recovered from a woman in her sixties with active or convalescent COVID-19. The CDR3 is CASNGGSTDTQYF. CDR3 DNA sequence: TGTGCCAGCAACGGGGGGAGCACAGATACGCAGTATTTT.